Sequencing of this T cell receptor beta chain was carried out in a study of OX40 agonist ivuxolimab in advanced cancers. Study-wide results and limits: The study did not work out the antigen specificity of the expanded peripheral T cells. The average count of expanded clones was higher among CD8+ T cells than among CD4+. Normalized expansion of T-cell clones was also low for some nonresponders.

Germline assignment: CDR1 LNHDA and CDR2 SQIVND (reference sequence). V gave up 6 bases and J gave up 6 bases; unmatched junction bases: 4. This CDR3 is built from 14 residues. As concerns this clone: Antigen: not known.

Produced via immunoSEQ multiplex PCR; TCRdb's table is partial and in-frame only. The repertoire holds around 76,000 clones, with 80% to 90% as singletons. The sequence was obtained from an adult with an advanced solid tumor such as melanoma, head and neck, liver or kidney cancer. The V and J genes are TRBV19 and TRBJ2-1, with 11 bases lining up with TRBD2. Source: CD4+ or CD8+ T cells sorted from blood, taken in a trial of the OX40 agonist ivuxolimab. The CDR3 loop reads CASRGTSGGNEQFF. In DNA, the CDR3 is TGTGCCAGTAGGGGGACTAGCGGAGGCAATGAGCAGTTCTTC.